This T cell receptor beta chain is drawn from a study of shared clonotypes between healthy human individuals. Whole-study findings and limits: Non-shared clonotypes had lower generation probabilities than those shared by all four donors. The naive CD4 repertoires of several donors were compared, and approximately 4.5% of clonotypes were shared. Among the subsets, naive ones generally showed larger estimated richness than memory ones.

Nashville, Tennessee was home to all donors, who were Caucasian adults. A word on this clone: What it binds is unknown. This sample includes further DNA sequences coding for the same CDR3.

Sequencing used immunoSEQ multiplex PCR; TCRdb keeps in-frame clones, though not all of them. The sample records approximately 2,000,000 clones, 85% to 95% being singletons. The source material was naive CD4+ T cells from PBMCs. Documented subset: CD45RA+ positively selected. The TCR was taken from a man younger than 35 in good health. Some clones in this sample may be carry-over from other donors' samples.

CDR3 protein: CASSLAGGPYNEQFF. In DNA, the CDR3 is TGTGCCAGCAGCCTAGCGGGAGGGCCGTACAATGAGCAGTTCTTC. The rearrangement links TRBV28 to TRBJ2-1; TRBD2 matches at 12 bases. The CDR3 has 15 amino acids. Per germline, CDR1 MDHEN and CDR2 SYDVKM. Unmatched junction bases numbered 4, after V lost 6 bases and J lost 4 bases.